The entry below describes one T cell receptor beta chain. These data are taken from a study of technical replicates of blood from a handful of donors. CDR3 length equals 17 residues. Germline CDR1 SGHNT, CDR2 YYREEE (reference sequence). V gave up 5 bases and J gave up 4 bases; unmatched junction bases: 16. The repertoire was sequenced with immunoSEQ multiplex PCR; TCRdb's copy has only in-frame clones and lacks some. The data contain roughly 64,000 clones, about 86% of them seen just once; the ten biggest clones take up 5% to 6%. The TCR was taken from a human donor in good health. Some clones in this sample may be carry-over from other donors' samples. This chain connects TRBV5-4 to TRBJ2-5; 8 bases match TRBD2. Sequencing was done on a sample of PBMCs. The CDR3 sequence: CASRKDYGGAIGETQYF. CDR3 sequence (DNA): TGTGCCAGCAGAAAAGATTACGGGGGGGCCATTGGAGAGACCCAGTACTTC.